This T cell receptor (beta chain) was sequenced during a study of T cells in tumors after PD-1 blockade. The wider study: Excluded were patients with checkpoint blockade, immunosuppressants, or radiotherapy or other anti-cancer therapy within 4 weeks. Some patients also took daily vismodegib 150 mg during anti-PD-1 treatment. The study's findings and limits: Peripheral recruitment is suggested, as some novel exhausted tumor clones were in pre-treatment blood.

Method: immunoSEQ multiplex PCR; TCRdb's copy keeps in-frame clones and lacks some. The table includes about 60,000 clones, around two thirds detected once. Input was roughly 600 ng to 6,004 ng of genomic DNA from tumor or blood. CDR1 and CDR2 (germline): SGHRS, YFSETQ. The V gene lost 2 bases and the J gene lost 0 bases, with 8 bases spanning the gap. The length of the CDR3 is 14 residues. Details on this clone: Its specificity is not known.

Sample: PBMCs, taken after anti-PD-1 treatment. The clonotype comes from a human donor with basal cell carcinoma. The gene calls are TRBV5-1 and TRBJ1-1; possible D gene TRBD1, 6 bases. The CDR3 protein is CASSFGTLNTEAFF. CDR3 nucleotides: TGCGCCAGCAGCTTCGGGACACTGAACACTGAAGCTTTCTTT.